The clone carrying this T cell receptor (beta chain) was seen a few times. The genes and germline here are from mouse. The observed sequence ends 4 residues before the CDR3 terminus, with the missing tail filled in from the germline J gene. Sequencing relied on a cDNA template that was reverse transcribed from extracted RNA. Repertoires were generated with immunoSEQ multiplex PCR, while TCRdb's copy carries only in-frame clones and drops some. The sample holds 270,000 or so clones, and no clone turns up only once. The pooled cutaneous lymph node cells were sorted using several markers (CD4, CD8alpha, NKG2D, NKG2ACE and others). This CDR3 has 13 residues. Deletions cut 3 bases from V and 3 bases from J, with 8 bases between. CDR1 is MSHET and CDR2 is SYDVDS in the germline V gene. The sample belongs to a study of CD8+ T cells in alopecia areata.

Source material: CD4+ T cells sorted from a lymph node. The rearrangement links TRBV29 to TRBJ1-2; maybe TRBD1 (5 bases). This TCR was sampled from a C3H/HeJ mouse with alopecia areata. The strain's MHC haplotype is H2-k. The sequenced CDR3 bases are TGTGCTAGCAGTTTTGGGGGGGACTCC. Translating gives CASSFGGDS. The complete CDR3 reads CASSFGGDSDYTF.